This T cell receptor (beta chain) emerged from a study of tumor and adjacent non-tumor tissue in lung cancer. Study background: The cohort had under 15 adenocarcinoma, a couple of squamous cell and 1 small cell patients. General study results and limits: Tumor tissue had significantly higher TCR diversity than normal lung. Higher tumor TCR diversity was associated with shorter survival. Tumor repertoires had a smaller top 100 clone share than normal lung.

A modified ARM-PCR protocol with three rounds of nested PCR amplified TCRbeta. TCRdb reprocessed the multiplex PCR reads with MiXCR, giving one entry per CDR3 protein. The sample lists some 90,000 distinct CDR3 sequences, about three fifths seen once, with more than 14% in the top ten. This sample's RNA came from whole unsorted tissue. As regards this clonotype: Its antigen is unknown. Since a much larger clone is just one base distant, this may be a read error.

Germline V gene lookup returns CDR1 DFQATT and CDR2 SNEGSKA (reference sequence). Trimming cost V 8 bases and J 2 bases, with 13 bases left between them. CDR3 length equals 12 residues. The specimen was lung tumor tissue. The V and J genes are TRBV20-1 and TRBJ2-7; no clear D gene. The TCR originated in a man between 65 and 80 years old with non-small cell lung cancer. The chain's CDR3 is CSSLQPPYEQYF. In DNA, the CDR3 is TGCAGTTCGCTACAACCGCCCTACGAGCAGTACTTC.